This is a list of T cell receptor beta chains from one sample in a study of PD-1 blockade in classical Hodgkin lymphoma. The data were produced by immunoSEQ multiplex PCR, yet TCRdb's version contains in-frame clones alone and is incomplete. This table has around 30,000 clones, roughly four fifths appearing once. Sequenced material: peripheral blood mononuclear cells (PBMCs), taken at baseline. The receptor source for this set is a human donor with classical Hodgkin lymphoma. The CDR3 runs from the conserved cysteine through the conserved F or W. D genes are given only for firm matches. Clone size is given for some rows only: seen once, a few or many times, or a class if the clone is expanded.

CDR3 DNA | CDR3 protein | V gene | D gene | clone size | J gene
TGTGCCAGCAGTTCAGGGGGAAGCAATCAGCCCCAGCATTTT | CASSSGGSNQPQHF | TRBV27 | TRBD1 | - | TRBJ1-5
TGTGCCATCAGTGAGACAGGGATTAATGAAAAACTGTTTTTT | CAISETGINEKLFF | TRBV10-3 | - | - | TRBJ1-4
TGTGCCAGCTCACCGCTGGGTCCAGAGACCCAGTACTTC | CASSPLGPETQYF | TRBV18 | - | - | TRBJ2-5
TGTGCCAGCAGCAGACTACTAGCAGACACAGATACGCAGTATTTT | CASSRLLADTDTQYF | TRBV2 | - | - | TRBJ2-3
TGTGCCAGCAGACCCTCTGGGGCCAACGTCCTGACTTTC | CASRPSGANVLTF | TRBV6-5 | - | - | TRBJ2-6
TGTGCCAGCAGCATCGACAGGATCCGGAATTCACCCCTCCACTTT | CASSIDRIRNSPLHF | TRBV5-6 | - | - | TRBJ1-6
TGCAGCGTTGGGACTAGCGGCCAAGAGACCCAGTACTTC | CSVGTSGQETQYF | TRBV29-1 | TRBD2 | - | TRBJ2-5
TGTGCCAGTAGTATAAGAGGACAGGAACTGTTTTTT | CASSIRGQELFF | TRBV19 | TRBD1 | - | TRBJ1-4
TGTGCCAGCAGTGAAGATCTGAGGAAAGAGACCCAGTACTTC | CASSEDLRKETQYF | TRBV6-1 | - | - | TRBJ2-5
TGTGCCAGCAGCCTTTCCAGGACAGGGCCCTACAATGAGCAGTTCTTC | CASSLSRTGPYNEQFF | TRBV27 | TRBD1 | - | TRBJ2-1
TGCAGCGTACGGGACAATGAGCAGTTCTTC | CSVRDNEQFF | TRBV29-1 | - | - | TRBJ2-1
TGCGCCAGCAGCCCGGGACAGGGGGCGGAAGAGACCCAGTACTTC | CASSPGQGAEETQYF | TRBV5-1 | TRBD1 | - | TRBJ2-5
TGTGCCAGCAGCTTAGTCCTGGGAGAAAAACTGTTTTTT | CASSLVLGEKLFF | TRBV7-2 | - | - | TRBJ1-4
TGTGCCAGCAGCGCGCGGGACAAGCCCGAGTATTTT | CASSARDKPEYF | TRBV7-2 | - | once | TRBJ2-3
TGTGCCAGTAGTATCGGCCTAGCGGGGCATGAGCAGTTCTTC | CASSIGLAGHEQFF | TRBV19 | TRBD2 | - | TRBJ2-1
TGTGCCAGCAGCCCAGACATACTTCTGAACTATGGCTACACCTTC | CASSPDILLNYGYTF | TRBV6-5 | - | - | TRBJ1-2
TGCGCCAGCAGCCGGACAGGAGTTAATGAAAAACTGTTTTTT | CASSRTGVNEKLFF | TRBV5-1 | TRBD1 | few | TRBJ1-4
TGTGCCAGCAGTTTATTTGGAACACTTACAAATGAGCAGTTCTTC | CASSLFGTLTNEQFF | TRBV28 | - | - | TRBJ2-1
TGTGCCAGCAGCTTAGCGCTAGGGGCCAGTGAAAAACTGTTTTTT | CASSLALGASEKLFF | TRBV7-2 | - | - | TRBJ1-4
TGTGCCAGCGGGGGGGGCTCAGGCAATCAGCCCCAGCATTTT | CASGGGSGNQPQHF | TRBV9 | - | once | TRBJ1-5
TGTGCCAGCAGCCAAGAAGGAGGGGGCTTCTACAATGAGCAGTTCTTC | CASSQEGGGFYNEQFF | TRBV14 | - | - | TRBJ2-1
TGTGCCAGCACCCAAGATTTCGGGCAGCCCCAGCATTTT | CASTQDFGQPQHF | TRBV7-2 | - | once | TRBJ1-5
TGTGCCAGCACGTCACGCCCGGACTTGGGGTATGGCTACACCTTC | CASTSRPDLGYGYTF | TRBV25-1 | - | - | TRBJ1-2
TGTGCCAGCAGAGGGACCCCGAACTTGGATGGCTACACCTTC | CASRGTPNLDGYTF | TRBV6-5 | - | - | TRBJ1-2
TGTGCCAGTAGTATAAAAGGGGGTATTGGGCATGGCTACACCTTC | CASSIKGGIGHGYTF | TRBV19 | - | - | TRBJ1-2
TGTGCCAGCAGCTTAGAAGCCTCGGGGCCTGAAGCTTTCTTT | CASSLEASGPEAFF | TRBV7-2 | - | - | TRBJ1-1
TGCGCCAGCAGCGGGGGGGGCGTGGGCACTGAAGCTTTCTTT | CASSGGGVGTEAFF | TRBV5-1 | - | - | TRBJ1-1
TGTGCCAGCGCCATTAACCAAGGAGGGAGCTCCTATAATTCACCCCTCCACTTT | CASAINQGGSSYNSPLHF | TRBV11-3 | - | few | TRBJ1-6
TGTGCCAGCAGCCAAATCTCCAAAACCGTTCAGTACTTC | CASSQISKTVQYF | TRBV4-2 | - | once | TRBJ2-4
TGTGCCACCAGCAGAGATGTCCTTTTAGCCAAAAACATTCAGTACTTC | CATSRDVLLAKNIQYF | TRBV15 | - | - | TRBJ2-4
TGTGCCAGCTCACCCGTAGGTCCGGCGAACACCGGGGAGCTGTTTTTT | CASSPVGPANTGELFF | TRBV18 | - | - | TRBJ2-2
TGTGCCTGGAGTGTACGATGGGGCTTGGGCACAGATACGCAGTATTTT | CAWSVRWGLGTDTQYF | TRBV30 | - | - | TRBJ2-3
TGTGCCAGCAGTTTATCGAGGGGACAGGGTGAGACCCAGTACTTC | CASSLSRGQGETQYF | TRBV27 | TRBD1 | - | TRBJ2-5
TGTGCCAGCAGCGTAGGGAGGGTAGCGGGGGGTTTGGGTACGCAGTATTTT | CASSVGRVAGGLGTQYF | TRBV9 | TRBD2 | - | TRBJ2-3
TGTGCCAGCAGTCCGGACAGCTTTGGGACCGGGGAGCTGTTTTTT | CASSPDSFGTGELFF | TRBV2 | - | - | TRBJ2-2
TGTGCCAGCAGCCCCGTCCGGACCACAGATACGCAGTATTTT | CASSPVRTTDTQYF | TRBV11-3 | - | - | TRBJ2-3
TGTGCCAGCAGTGAATACCCCGGGTTTAGCAATCAGCCCCAGCATTTT | CASSEYPGFSNQPQHF | TRBV6-1 | - | - | TRBJ1-5
TGTGCCAGCAGTTATCTGGCGACCCAGTACTTC | CASSYLATQYF | TRBV6-6 | - | - | TRBJ2-5
TGTGCCAGCTCACTGACGAGGGGTAACACTGAAGCTTTCTTT | CASSLTRGNTEAFF | TRBV18 | - | - | TRBJ1-1
TGTGCCAGCACCCTCTCGAGGGGGACCGGGGAGCTGTTTTTT | CASTLSRGTGELFF | TRBV27 | - | - | TRBJ2-2
TGTGCCTCGGATCGGGGGTACGAGCAGTACTTC | CASDRGYEQYF | TRBV30 | - | - | TRBJ2-7
TGTGCCAGCAGCCCCGGGTCAAGCTCCTATAATTCACCCCTCCACTTT | CASSPGSSSYNSPLHF | TRBV9 | - | once | TRBJ1-6
TGTGCCAGCAGCTTAACCAGGGGTGGCGATGAGCAGTTCTTC | CASSLTRGGDEQFF | TRBV11-3 | - | few | TRBJ2-1
TGTGCCAGCAGTCCGGGACTAGCGGGGGGGCGCGCAGATACGCAGTATTTT | CASSPGLAGGRADTQYF | TRBV4-2 | TRBD2 | - | TRBJ2-3
TGTGCCAGCAGCCCAAGGGCTTTCGGGGAGACCCAGTACTTC | CASSPRAFGETQYF | TRBV7-2 | - | - | TRBJ2-5
TGTGCCAGCTCATCAAGTGGAGCGAACACTGAAGCTTTCTTT | CASSSSGANTEAFF | TRBV18 | - | - | TRBJ1-1
TGTGCCAGCAGCGGCGGGGGGACATCGGTAGACTATGGCTACACCTTC | CASSGGGTSVDYGYTF | TRBV9 | - | - | TRBJ1-2
TGTGCCAGTGGACAGATGATGAACACTGAAGCTTTCTTT | CASGQMMNTEAFF | TRBV19 | - | few | TRBJ1-1
TGTGCCAGCAGCGGGGGACTGGGGCCCACAGATACGCAGTATTTT | CASSGGLGPTDTQYF | TRBV21-1 | - | - | TRBJ2-3
TGCGCCAGCAGCTTAGGGGTATCGGGTGAAAAACTGTTTTTT | CASSLGVSGEKLFF | TRBV5-1 | - | - | TRBJ1-4
TGTGCCAGCAGTTACTCGATCCTGCCTTCCTACGAGCAGTACTTC | CASSYSILPSYEQYF | TRBV6-5 | - | once | TRBJ2-7